A single sample gave rise to the 18 T cell receptor beta chains below, sequenced in a study of blood T cell repertoires in COVID-19. The method was immunoSEQ multiplex PCR; TCRdb's version includes in-frame clones alone and lacks a portion of them. The data show under 300,000 clones, about 80% seen once. The sequenced sample consisted of PBMCs or T cells enriched from blood (not recorded which). The receptors were sampled from a middle-aged man who had recovered from COVID-19.

The rearrangement joins TRBV12-3 or TRBV12-4 to TRBJ2-3; D gene unclear. Trimming pared 8 bases from V and 2 bases from J, leaving 8 bases between. The CDR3 runs to 12 residues. The CDR3 protein is CASQYSTDTQYF. The CDR3 bases are TGTGCCAGCCAGTATTCCACAGATACGCAGTATTTT.

The CDR3 spells CASSLAGQGNTEAFF. The CDR3 coding sequence is TGCGCCAGCAGCCTAGCCGGACAGGGGAACACTGAAGCTTTCTTT. The rearrangement joins TRBV4-1 to TRBJ1-1; TRBD1 aligns across 8 bases. J gave up 1 base and V 4 bases, and 5 bases lay outside the gene matches. The germline CDR1 and CDR2 sequences are MGHRA and YSYEKL. The CDR3 extends over 15 amino acids.

A single count supports this clone. The V and J genes are TRBV27 and TRBJ2-5; D gene unclear. The CDR3 is 15 residues long. Looked up from germline, CDR1 is MNHEY and CDR2 is SMNVEV (reference sequence). The V gene lost 4 bases and the J gene lost 2 bases, with 14 bases spanning the gap. The CDR3 nucleotides are TGTGCCAGCAGTTCCTTTCTGGGCACTCAAGAGACCCAGTACTTC. Amino acid sequence: CASSSFLGTQETQYF.

This chain connects TRBV10-3 to TRBJ2-1; TRBD2 matches 13 bases. The CDR3 sequence is 16 residues long. After removal of 4 bases from V and 6 bases from J, the junction contained 6 bases not matched to a gene. Germline-derived CDR1 and CDR2 are ENHRY and SYGVKD. The CDR3 DNA reads TGTGCCATCAGTGCGGGACTAGCGGGAACGCTCAATGAGCAGTTCTTC. Its protein product is CAISAGLAGTLNEQFF.

The J gene is TRBJ1-1, the V gene TRBV6-1; D is unclear. Germline V gene lookup returns CDR1 MNHNS and CDR2 SASEGT. This CDR3 comprises 15 residues. V shed 3 bases and J shed 1 base, with 12 bases lying between them. The CDR3 region has the DNA TGTGCCAGCAGTGAGGCCGGGTTCCGGAACACTGAAGCTTTCTTT. Its translation is CASSEAGFRNTEAFF.

The J gene is TRBJ1-2, the V gene TRBV7-9; maybe TRBD1 (5 bases). CDR1 is SEHNR and CDR2 is FQNEAQ in the germline V gene (reference sequence). The CDR3 contains 12 residues. V lost 5 bases to trimming and J lost 6 bases, with 10 bases between them. CDR3 DNA: TGTGCCAGCAGCCTGGCAGGGAATGGCTACACCTTC. The encoded protein is CASSLAGNGYTF. The full variable domain, completed using reference TRBV7-9 and TRBJ1-2, is DTGVSQNPRHKITKRGQNVTFRCDPISEHNRLYWYRQTLGQGPEFLTYFQNEAQLEKSRLLSDRFSAERPKGSFSTLEIQRTEQGDSAMYLCASSLAGNGYTFGSGTRLTVV.

This CDR3 is CASSVDRDNEQYF. The CDR3 DNA is TGTGCCAGCAGCGTAGACAGGGACAACGAGCAGTACTTC. The chain joins TRBV9 to TRBJ2-7, with TRBD1 as a possible D gene (6 bases). Germline V gives CDR1 SGDLS, CDR2 YYNGEE. The CDR3 is 13 amino acids. V lost 0 bases and J 5 bases, leaving 9 bases between the germline ends.

The rearrangement joins TRBV28 to TRBJ1-1, with D perhaps matching TRBD1 (5 bases). Deletions cut 2 bases from V and 5 bases from J, with 12 bases between. This CDR3 has 14 residues. The V gene's germline CDR1 is MDHEN and CDR2 SYDVKM. The CDR3 DNA sequence: TGTGCCAGCAGTTTAGGCAGGGTGATGACTGAAGCTTTCTTT. As protein: CASSLGRVMTEAFF.

V gene TRBV24-1 combines with J gene TRBJ2-3; D is perhaps TRBD2 (5 bases). Per the germline V gene, CDR1 is KGHDR and CDR2 is SFDVKD. Trimming took 5 bases from V and 6 from J, leaving 14 bases between them. This CDR3 is 14 amino acids long. The CDR3 region has the DNA TGTGCCACCAGTGGCCCCTCTCCGGGGGATACGCAGTATTTT. Protein product: CATSGPSPGDTQYF.

V usage is TRBV6-1 and J usage is TRBJ1-5; maybe TRBD1 (5 bases). CDR3 length: 14 amino acids. V lost 3 bases to trimming and J lost 6 bases, with 12 bases between them. The germline gives CDR1 MNHNS, CDR2 SASEGT. The CDR3 here is CASSESGSIQPQHF. The CDR3 DNA is TGTGCCAGCAGTGAGTCAGGGTCTATTCAGCCCCAGCATTTT.

This clone was counted once. The chain has TRBV2 and TRBJ1-1, with D uncertain. The germline V gene encodes CDR1 SNHLY and CDR2 FYNNEI. V dropped 6 bases and J dropped 2 bases, with 13 bases sitting between them. This CDR3 contains 14 residues. This CDR3 reads CASSPGYGNTEAFF. The CDR3 nucleotides read TGTGCCAGCAGCCCCGGGTACGGAAACACTGAAGCTTTCTTT.

The chain carries TRBV6-5 and TRBJ2-7; 11 bases fit TRBD2. Germline V CDR1 and CDR2: MNHEY, SVGAGI. The CDR3 loop spans 13 amino acids. V shed 7 bases and J 5 bases; nucleotides not matched to a gene: 4. Here the CDR3 reads CASIPSGGHEQYF. The CDR3 DNA follows: TGTGCCAGCATCCCTAGCGGGGGGCACGAGCAGTACTTC.

This clone was counted only a few times. The chain uses TRBV25-1 and TRBJ2-5; D is unresolved. The V end was cut by 4 bases, the J end by 4 bases, with 4 bases between. The CDR3 is made up of 11 amino acids. Germline V gene data show CDR1 as MGHDK and CDR2 as SYGVNS. The CDR3: CASSVGETQYF. CDR3 nucleotides: TGTGCCAGCAGTGTCGGAGAGACCCAGTACTTC.

The rearrangement links TRBV5-5 to TRBJ1-5, with 7 bases that match TRBD1. CDR3 length equals 15 residues. Germline values: CDR1 SGHKS, CDR2 YYEKEE (reference sequence). J gave up 11 bases and V 4 bases, and 15 bases lay outside the gene matches. CDR3 amino acids: CASSNELGGPGSQHF. DNA of the CDR3: TGTGCCAGCAGCAATGAACTAGGGGGCCCTGGGTCCCAGCATTTT. The full variable domain, in which reference TRBV5-5 and TRBJ1-5 provide the parts outside the CDR3, is DAGVTQSPTHLIKTRGQQVTLRCSPISGHKSVSWYQQVLGQGPQFIFQYYEKEERGRGNFPDRFSARQFPNYSSELNVNALLLGDSALYLCASSNELGGPGSQHFGDGTRLSIL.

Note on this clone: Other DNA sequences in this sample translate to the same CDR3. V usage is TRBV9 and J usage is TRBJ1-1, with D maybe TRBD1 (6 bases). V was shortened by 4 bases and J by 0 bases, with 13 bases between the two germline ends. There are 15 residues in the CDR3. In germline, CDR1 is SGDLS, CDR2 YYNGEE. The DNA for the CDR3 is TGTGCCAGCAGCCCACGGACAGATATGAACACTGAAGCTTTCTTT. It specifies CASSPRTDMNTEAFF.

The chain employs TRBV5-1 and TRBJ2-7, with 7 bases that match TRBD1. This CDR3 is built from 15 residues. Germline-derived CDR1 and CDR2 are SGHRS and YFSETQ. Germline trimming cut 4 bases from V and 2 bases from J; bases unmatched to any gene: 9. The CDR3 bases are TGCGCCAGCAGCCTCCAACAGGGGTTCGCCTACGAGCAGTACTTC. Its translation: CASSLQQGFAYEQYF.

A remark on this clone: Its ends do not fully match the called genes, so a read error is possible. The chain links TRBV2 to TRBJ1-5; D not resolved. The CDR3 is made up of 13 amino acids. Germline V CDR1 and CDR2: SNHLY, FYNNEI. CDR3 nucleotides: TGTGCCAGCCGTGATGGGCGCAATCAGCCCCAGCATTTT. This sequence encodes CASRDGRNQPQHF. The whole variable domain, remainder taken from reference TRBV2 and TRBJ1-5, is EPEVTQTPSHQVTQMGQEVILRCVPISNHLYFYWYRQILGQKVEFLVSFYNNEISEKSEIFDDQFSVERPDGSNFTLKIRSTKLEDSAMYFCASRDGRNQPQHFGDGTRLSIL.

This chain uses TRBV9 with TRBJ2-3, with 7 bases matching TRBD2. V dropped 1 base and J dropped 8; count of bases not matched to a gene: 7. This CDR3 spans 14 amino acids. The germline CDR1 and CDR2 sequences are SGDLS and YYNGEE. Written as DNA, the CDR3 is TGTGCCAGCAGCGTAAGACTAGCTCCCGGTACGCAGTATTTT. It specifies CASSVRLAPGTQYF.